What follows are 10 T cell receptor beta chains derived from one specimen sequenced in a study of T cells in Graves' hyperthyroidism and ophthalmopathy. RNA transcripts yielded amplified TCR beta CDR3 regions. The primer set for the first-round RT-PCR of the TCR CDR3 was HTBI. TCRdb used MiXCR to reprocess the multiplex PCR reads, holding one entry per CDR3 protein. The table has approximately 600,000 distinct CDR3 sequences, roughly 20% seen once. The specimen was blood. Every receptor here comes from a man aged 25-45 years with Graves' ophthalmopathy.

This clonotype was seen many times. A much larger clone is a single base away; this may be a read error. The CDR3: CAGSYGDYGYTF. DNA of the CDR3: TGTGCCGGCAGTTACGGTGACTATGGCTACACCTTC. The chain is built from TRBV28 and TRBJ1-2; D is uncertain. This CDR3 is 12 amino acids long. Germline-derived CDR1 and CDR2 are MDHEN and SYDVKM.

This clonotype has at least ten counts. V gene TRBV12-3 or TRBV12-4 combines with J gene TRBJ2-7, with 7 positions matching TRBD1. The CDR3 spans 14 residues. With 4 bases clipped from V and 6 bases from J, the junction kept 9 bases outside the gene matches. The CDR3 nucleotides read TGTGCCAGCAGTTCCACCGGGACAGTGCTCGAGCAGTACTTC. It translates to CASSSTGTVLEQYF.

This chain connects TRBV7-3 to TRBJ2-7; D is possibly TRBD2 (5 bases). The germline gives CDR1 SGHTA, CDR2 FQGTGA. The ends were cut back, 5 bases at V and 7 bases at J, with 15 bases in the middle. The CDR3 totals 13 residues. In DNA, the CDR3 is TGTGCCAGCAGCAGCTCAGCCCGAGGGGAGCAGTACTTC. It translates to CASSSSARGEQYF.

The chain links TRBV20-1 to TRBJ2-5, with D perhaps matching TRBD2 (7 bases). CDR1 is DFQATT, CDR2 SNEGSKA, per germline (reference sequence). The CDR3 contains 10 residues. Trimming removed 7 bases from V and 13 bases from J, with 16 bases in between. Here the CDR3 DNA reads TGCAGTGGTGGAGGGGGGGAATGGTACTTC. Its protein product is CSGGGGEWYF.

The chain links TRBV19 to TRBJ1-2; D not certain. V lost 7 bases to trimming and J lost 5 bases, with 14 bases between them. Germline values: CDR1 LNHDA, CDR2 SQIVND (reference sequence). CDR3 size: 13 residues. The CDR3 DNA reads TGTGCCAGTAACCCAGACGGGAGGTATGGCTACACCTTC. Protein product: CASNPDGRYGYTF.

This clonotype was recorded at least ten times. This chain links TRBV30 with TRBJ1-3; no clear D. CDR1 and CDR2 from the germline V gene are GTSNPN and SVGIG (reference sequence). The CDR3 consists of 14 residues. V was pared by 3 bases and J by 0 bases, with 9 bases between. CDR3 loop: CAWRDLLSGNTIYF. In DNA form, the CDR3 reads TGTGCCTGGAGGGACCTACTCTCTGGAAACACCATATATTTT.

This clonotype was seen only a few times. The conserved phenylalanine or tryptophan normally closing the CDR3 is absent here, so this likely arose from a read error. This chain links TRBV5-4 with TRBJ1-2; TRBD1 is a possible D gene (6 bases). This CDR3 spans 14 amino acids. V was cut by 0 bases and J by 2 bases, with 8 bases left in between. CDR1 is SGHNT, CDR2 YYREEE, per germline (reference sequence). In nucleotides, the CDR3 is TGTGCCAGCAGCTTGGGGACAGCGAACTATGGCTACACCCTC. This translates into CASSLGTANYGYTL.

This clonotype has a handful of counts. The V call is TRBV2, the J call TRBJ1-4; D perhaps matches TRBD1 (5 bases). V was shortened by 6 bases and J by 0 bases, with 8 bases between the two germline ends. The CDR3 is made up of 14 amino acids. The V gene's germline CDR1 is SNHLY and CDR2 FYNNEI. The CDR3 DNA follows: TGTGCCAGCAGAGGGACCTCAACTAATGAAAAACTGTTTTTT. Encoded protein: CASRGTSTNEKLFF.

The chain employs TRBV6-1 and TRBJ2-1; D ambiguous. Trimming took 7 bases from V and 1 from J, leaving 8 bases between them. The CDR3 has 13 amino acids. CDR1 MNHNS and CDR2 SASEGT come from the germline V gene. The CDR3 region is CASNTFSYNEQFF. CDR3 DNA: TGTGCCAGCAACACTTTTTCCTACAATGAGCAGTTCTTC.

The chain couples TRBV30 to TRBJ1-6; a possible D gene is TRBD1 (6 bases). Trimming shortened V by 0 bases and J by 10 bases, and 22 bases separated the two germline ends. CDR1 and CDR2 from the germline V gene are GTSNPN and SVGIG (reference sequence). This CDR3 comprises 17 residues. This CDR3 reads CAWSVKPNRVLQSPLHF. In nucleotides, the CDR3 is TGTGCCTGGAGTGTAAAACCGAACAGGGTATTACAGTCACCCCTCCACTTT.